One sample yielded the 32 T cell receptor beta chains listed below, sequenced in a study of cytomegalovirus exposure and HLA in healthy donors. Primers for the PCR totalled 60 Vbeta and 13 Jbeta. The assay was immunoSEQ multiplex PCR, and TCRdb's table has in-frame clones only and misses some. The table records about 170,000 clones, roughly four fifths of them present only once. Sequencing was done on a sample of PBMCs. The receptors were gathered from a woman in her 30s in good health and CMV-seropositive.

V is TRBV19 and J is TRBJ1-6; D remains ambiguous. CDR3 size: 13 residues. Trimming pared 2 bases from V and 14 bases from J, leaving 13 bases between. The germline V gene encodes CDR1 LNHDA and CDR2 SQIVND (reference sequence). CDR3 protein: CASSISGSLALHF. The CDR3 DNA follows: TGTGCCAGTAGTATAAGTGGCAGTTTGGCCCTCCACTTT.

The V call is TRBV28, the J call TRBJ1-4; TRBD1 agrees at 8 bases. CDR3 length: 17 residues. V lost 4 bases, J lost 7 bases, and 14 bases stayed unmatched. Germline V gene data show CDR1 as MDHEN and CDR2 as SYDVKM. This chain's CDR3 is CASSSRTWTGRIEKLFF. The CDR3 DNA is TGTGCCAGCAGTTCCAGGACTTGGACAGGGCGGATTGAAAAACTGTTTTTT.

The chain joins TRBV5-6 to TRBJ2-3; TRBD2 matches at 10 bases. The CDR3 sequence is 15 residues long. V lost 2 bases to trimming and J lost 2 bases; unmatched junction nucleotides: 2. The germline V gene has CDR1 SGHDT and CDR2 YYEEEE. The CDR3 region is CASSFSGGITDTQYF. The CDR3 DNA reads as TGTGCCAGCAGCTTTAGCGGGGGGATCACAGATACGCAGTATTTT.

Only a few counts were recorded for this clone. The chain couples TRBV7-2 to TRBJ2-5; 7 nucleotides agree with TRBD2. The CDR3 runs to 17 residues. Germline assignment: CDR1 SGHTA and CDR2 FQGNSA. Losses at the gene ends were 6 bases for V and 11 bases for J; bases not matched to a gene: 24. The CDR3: CASSSPWGGRGLKEQYF. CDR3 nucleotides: TGTGCCAGCAGTTCCCCTTGGGGCGGGAGAGGGTTGAAAGAGCAGTACTTC.

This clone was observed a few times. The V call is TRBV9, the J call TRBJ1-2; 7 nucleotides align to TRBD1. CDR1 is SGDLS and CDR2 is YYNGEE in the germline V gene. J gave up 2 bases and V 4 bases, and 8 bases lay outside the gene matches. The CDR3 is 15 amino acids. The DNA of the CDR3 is TGTGCCAGCAGCCTGCCGACAGGGACCAACTATGGCTACACCTTC. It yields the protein CASSLPTGTNYGYTF.

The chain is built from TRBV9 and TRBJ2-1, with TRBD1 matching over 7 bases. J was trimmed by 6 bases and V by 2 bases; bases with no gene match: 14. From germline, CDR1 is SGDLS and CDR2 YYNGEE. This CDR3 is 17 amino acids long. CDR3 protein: CASSVITDRSGSNEQFF. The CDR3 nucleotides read TGTGCCAGCAGCGTGATTACGGACAGGAGCGGAAGCAATGAGCAGTTCTTC.

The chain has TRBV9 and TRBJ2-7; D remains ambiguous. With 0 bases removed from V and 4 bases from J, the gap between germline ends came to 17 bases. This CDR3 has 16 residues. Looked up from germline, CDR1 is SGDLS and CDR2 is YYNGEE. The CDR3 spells CASSVGMDLSGYEQYF. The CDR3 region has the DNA TGTGCCAGCAGCGTAGGGATGGATCTATCAGGTTACGAGCAGTACTTC.

Here the CDR3 reads CASSLVLGGTDTQYF. Here the CDR3 DNA reads TGTGCCAGCAGCTTAGTGCTGGGAGGCACAGATACGCAGTATTTT. The chain employs TRBV7-6 and TRBJ2-3; perhaps TRBD2 as D (5 bases). The CDR3 contains 15 residues. Germline-derived CDR1 and CDR2 are SGHVS and FNYEAQ. The V and J ends lost 1 base and 1 base respectively, with 9 bases between them.

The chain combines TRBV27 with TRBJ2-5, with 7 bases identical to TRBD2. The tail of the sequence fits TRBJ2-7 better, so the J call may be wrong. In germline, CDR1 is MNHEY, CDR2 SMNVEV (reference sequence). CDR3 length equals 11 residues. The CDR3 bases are TGTGCCAGCAGTTCGGGGGGCGAGCAGTACTTC. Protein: CASSSGGEQYF.

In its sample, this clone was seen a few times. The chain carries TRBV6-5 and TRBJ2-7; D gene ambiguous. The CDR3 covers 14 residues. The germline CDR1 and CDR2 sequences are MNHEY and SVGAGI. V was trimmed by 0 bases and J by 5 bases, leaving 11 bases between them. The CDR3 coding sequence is TGTGCCAGCAGTTACTCGAACATGTTACACGAGCAGTACTTC. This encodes CASSYSNMLHEQYF.

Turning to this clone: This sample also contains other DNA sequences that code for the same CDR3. The CDR3 DNA reads TGTGCCAGCTCACCGGGGCAGCAAGAGACCCAGTACTTC. Protein product: CASSPGQQETQYF. The chain carries TRBV18 and TRBJ2-5; maybe TRBD1 (5 bases). The CDR3 is 13 amino acids. Trimming took off 3 bases at V and 2 bases at J, with 7 bases between the two ends. The germline V gene encodes CDR1 KGHSH and CDR2 LQKENI.

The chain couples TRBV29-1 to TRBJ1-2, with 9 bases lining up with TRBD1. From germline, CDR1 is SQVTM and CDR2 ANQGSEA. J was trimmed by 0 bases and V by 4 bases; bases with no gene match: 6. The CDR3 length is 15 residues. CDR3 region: CSVARTGETNYGYTF. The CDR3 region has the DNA TGCAGCGTTGCTAGGACAGGGGAAACTAACTATGGCTACACCTTC.

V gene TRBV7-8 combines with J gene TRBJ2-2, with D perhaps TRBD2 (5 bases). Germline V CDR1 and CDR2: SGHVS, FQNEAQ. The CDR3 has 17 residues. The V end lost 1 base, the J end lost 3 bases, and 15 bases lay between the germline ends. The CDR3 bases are TGTGCCAGCAGCTTAGATGTTGGGCTAGCTGACACCGGGGAGCTGTTTTTT. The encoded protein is CASSLDVGLADTGELFF.

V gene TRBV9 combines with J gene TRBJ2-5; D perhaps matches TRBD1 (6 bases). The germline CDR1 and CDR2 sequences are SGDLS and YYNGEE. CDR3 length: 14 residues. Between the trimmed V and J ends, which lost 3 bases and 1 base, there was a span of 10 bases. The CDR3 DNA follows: TGTGCCAGCAGCGAAACAGGGATCCAAGAGACCCAGTACTTC. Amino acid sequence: CASSETGIQETQYF. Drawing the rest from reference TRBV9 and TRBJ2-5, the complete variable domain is DSGVTQTPKHLITATGQRVTLRCSPRSGDLSVYWYQQSLDQGLQFLIQYYNGEERAKGNILERFSAQQFPDLHSELNLSSLELGDSALYFCASSETGIQETQYFGPGTRLLVL.

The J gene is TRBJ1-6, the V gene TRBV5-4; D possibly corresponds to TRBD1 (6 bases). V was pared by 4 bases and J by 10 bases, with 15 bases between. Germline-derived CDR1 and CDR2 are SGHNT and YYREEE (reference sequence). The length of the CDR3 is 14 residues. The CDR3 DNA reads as TGTGCCAGCAGCGCGGACAGTCTCGAATCACCCCTCCACTTT. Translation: CASSADSLESPLHF.

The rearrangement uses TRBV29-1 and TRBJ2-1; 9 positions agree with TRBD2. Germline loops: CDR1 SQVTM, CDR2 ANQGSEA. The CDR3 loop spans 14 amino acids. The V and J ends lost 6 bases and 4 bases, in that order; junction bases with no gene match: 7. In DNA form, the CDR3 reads TGCAGCGTCCTCAGCGGGAGGCGGTACAATGAGCAGTTCTTC. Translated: CSVLSGRRYNEQFF.

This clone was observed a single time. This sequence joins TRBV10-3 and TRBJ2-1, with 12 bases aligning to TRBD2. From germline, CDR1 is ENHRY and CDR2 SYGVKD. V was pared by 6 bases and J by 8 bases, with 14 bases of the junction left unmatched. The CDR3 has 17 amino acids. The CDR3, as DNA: TGTGCCATCAGAGCCCCCACACTAGCGGGAGGATTTGATGAGCAGTTCTTC. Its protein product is CAIRAPTLAGGFDEQFF.

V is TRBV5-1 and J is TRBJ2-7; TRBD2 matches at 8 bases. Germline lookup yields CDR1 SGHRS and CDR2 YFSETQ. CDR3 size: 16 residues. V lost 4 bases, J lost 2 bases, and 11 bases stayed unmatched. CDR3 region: CASSRGGAVVTYEQYF. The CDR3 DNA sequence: TGCGCCAGCAGCCGGGGGGGGGCCGTCGTCACCTACGAGCAGTACTTC.

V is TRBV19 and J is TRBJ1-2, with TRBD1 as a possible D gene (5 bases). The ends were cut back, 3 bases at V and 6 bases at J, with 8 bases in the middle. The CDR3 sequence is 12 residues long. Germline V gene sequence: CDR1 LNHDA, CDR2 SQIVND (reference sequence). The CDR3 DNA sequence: TGTGCCAGTAGTATCGCGGGGGATGGCTACACCTTC. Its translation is CASSIAGDGYTF.

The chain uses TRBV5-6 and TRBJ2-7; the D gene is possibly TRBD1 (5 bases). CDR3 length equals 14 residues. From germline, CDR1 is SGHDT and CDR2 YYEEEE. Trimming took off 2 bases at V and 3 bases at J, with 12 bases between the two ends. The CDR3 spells CASSFRDTHYEQYF. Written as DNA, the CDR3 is TGTGCCAGCAGCTTCAGGGATACACACTACGAGCAGTACTTC.

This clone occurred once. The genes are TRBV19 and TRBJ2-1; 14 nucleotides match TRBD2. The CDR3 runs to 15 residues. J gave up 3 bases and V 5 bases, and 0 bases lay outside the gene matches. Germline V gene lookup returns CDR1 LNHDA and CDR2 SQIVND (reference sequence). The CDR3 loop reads CASSGTSGSYNEQFF. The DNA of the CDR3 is TGTGCCAGTAGTGGGACTAGCGGGAGCTACAATGAGCAGTTCTTC.

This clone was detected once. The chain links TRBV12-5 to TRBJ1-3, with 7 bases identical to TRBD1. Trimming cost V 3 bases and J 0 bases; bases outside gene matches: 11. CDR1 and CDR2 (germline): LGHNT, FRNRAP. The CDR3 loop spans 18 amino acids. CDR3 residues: CASGFSVGQASSGNTIYF. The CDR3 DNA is TGTGCTAGTGGTTTCTCCGTCGGACAGGCAAGCTCTGGAAACACCATATATTTT. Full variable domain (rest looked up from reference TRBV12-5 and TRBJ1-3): DARVTQTPRHKVTEMGQEVTMRCQPILGHNTVFWYRQTMMQGLELLAYFRNRAPLDDSGMPKDRFSAEMPDATLATLKIQPSEPRDSAVYFCASGFSVGQASSGNTIYFGEGSWLTVV.

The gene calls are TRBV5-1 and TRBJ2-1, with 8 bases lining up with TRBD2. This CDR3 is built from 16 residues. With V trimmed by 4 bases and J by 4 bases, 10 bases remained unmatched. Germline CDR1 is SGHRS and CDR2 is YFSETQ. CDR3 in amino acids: CASSPQGTRVYNEQFF. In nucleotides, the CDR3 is TGCGCCAGCAGCCCACAAGGGACTAGAGTTTACAATGAGCAGTTCTTC.

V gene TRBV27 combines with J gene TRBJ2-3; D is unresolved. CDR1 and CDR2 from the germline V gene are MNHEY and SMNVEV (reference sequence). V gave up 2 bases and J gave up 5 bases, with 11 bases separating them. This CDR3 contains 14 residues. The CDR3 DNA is TGTGCCAGCAGTTTAAGACGGGTTGGAGATACGCAGTATTTT. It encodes CASSLRRVGDTQYF.

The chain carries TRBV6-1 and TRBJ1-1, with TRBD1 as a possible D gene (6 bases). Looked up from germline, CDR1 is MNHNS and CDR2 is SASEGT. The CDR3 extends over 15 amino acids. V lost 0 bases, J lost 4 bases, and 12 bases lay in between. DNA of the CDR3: TGTGCCAGCAGTGAAGCAACAGGGCTGAGCACTGAAGCTTTCTTT. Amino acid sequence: CASSEATGLSTEAFF.

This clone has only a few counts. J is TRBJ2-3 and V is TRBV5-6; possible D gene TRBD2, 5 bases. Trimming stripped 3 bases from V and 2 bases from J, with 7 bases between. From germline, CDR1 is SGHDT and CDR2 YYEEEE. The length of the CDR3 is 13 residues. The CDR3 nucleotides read TGTGCCAGCAGCTCGGACTTCACAGATACGCAGTATTTT. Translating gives CASSSDFTDTQYF.

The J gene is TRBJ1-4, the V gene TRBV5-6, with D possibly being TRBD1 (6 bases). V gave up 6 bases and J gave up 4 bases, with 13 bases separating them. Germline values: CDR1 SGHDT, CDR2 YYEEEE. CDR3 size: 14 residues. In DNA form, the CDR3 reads TGTGCCAGCACTCTGACAGGCTATAATGAAAAACTGTTTTTT. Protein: CASTLTGYNEKLFF.

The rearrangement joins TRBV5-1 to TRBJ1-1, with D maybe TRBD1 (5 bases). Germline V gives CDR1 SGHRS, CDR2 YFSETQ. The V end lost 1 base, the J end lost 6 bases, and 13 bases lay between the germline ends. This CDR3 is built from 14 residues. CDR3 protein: CASSLNPTGPEAFF. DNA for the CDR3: TGCGCCAGCAGCTTGAACCCCACAGGCCCTGAAGCTTTCTTT.

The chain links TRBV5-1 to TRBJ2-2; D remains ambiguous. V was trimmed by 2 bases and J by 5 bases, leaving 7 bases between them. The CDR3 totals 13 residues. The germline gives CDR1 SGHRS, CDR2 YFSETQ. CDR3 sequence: CASSFVETGELFF. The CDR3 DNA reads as TGCGCCAGCAGCTTCGTAGAGACCGGGGAGCTGTTTTTT. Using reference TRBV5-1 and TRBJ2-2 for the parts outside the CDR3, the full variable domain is KAGVTQTPRYLIKTRGQQVTLSCSPISGHRSVSWYQQTPGQGLQFLFEYFSETQRNKGNFPGRFSGRQFSNSRSEMNVSTLELGDSALYLCASSFVETGELFFGEGSRLTVL.

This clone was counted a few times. CDR3 bases: TGCGCCAGCAGCCTCAATCCCCGGGACAGTCCCCTGGGGCTTAACACCGGGGAGCTGTTTTTT. Translating gives CASSLNPRDSPLGLNTGELFF. This chain uses TRBV5-1 with TRBJ2-2; 7 bases map to TRBD1. The CDR3 has 21 amino acids. The trim removed 4 bases at V and 2 bases at J, leaving 23 bases unmatched. Germline-derived CDR1 and CDR2 are SGHRS and YFSETQ.

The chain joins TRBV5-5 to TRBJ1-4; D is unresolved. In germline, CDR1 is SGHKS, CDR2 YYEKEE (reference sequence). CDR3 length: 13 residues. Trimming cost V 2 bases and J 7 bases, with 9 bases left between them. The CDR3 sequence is CASSFRWSEKLFF. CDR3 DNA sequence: TGTGCCAGCAGCTTTCGGTGGAGTGAAAAACTGTTTTTT.

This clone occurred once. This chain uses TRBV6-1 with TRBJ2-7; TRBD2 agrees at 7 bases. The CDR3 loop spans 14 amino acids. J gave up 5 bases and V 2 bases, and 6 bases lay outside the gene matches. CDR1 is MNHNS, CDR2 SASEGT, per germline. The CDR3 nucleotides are TGTGCCAGCAGTGAAAGCGGGAAGTCCAACGAGCAGTACTTC. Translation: CASSESGKSNEQYF.